A selection of T cell receptor beta chains follows, all from one sample in a study of blood T cell repertoires in COVID-19. Libraries were prepared by immunoSEQ multiplex PCR; TCRdb keeps only in-frame clonotypes and omits some of them. This sample has 60,000 to 80,000 clones, with just under 95% found just once. Source material: peripheral blood. These receptors were obtained from a human donor in a cohort sampled during active COVID-19. CDR3s include the opening cysteine and the closing phenylalanine or tryptophan.

len: 16
v_gene: TRBV7-3
CDR3aa: CASSLQDRSSYNEQFF

len: 14
v_gene: TRBV28
CDR3aa: CASSLRRTGGGYTF

len: 15
v_gene: TRBV21-1
CDR3aa: CASSKDPRKTYEQYF

len: 11
v_gene: TRBV2
CDR3aa: CASSSHYGYTF

len: 13
v_gene: TRBV5-6
CDR3aa: CASSQDSAYEQYF

len: 15
v_gene: TRBV6-5
CDR3aa: CASSRGQGGNYGYTF

len: 16
v_gene: TRBV7-2
CDR3aa: CASSLASRAPGTEAFF

len: 12
v_gene: TRBV10-3
CDR3aa: CAIKGTEETQYF

len: 15
v_gene: TRBV30
CDR3aa: CAWSVPPGSNQPQHF

len: 15
v_gene: TRBV27
CDR3aa: CASSPSSREGEKLFF

len: 17
v_gene: TRBV19
CDR3aa: CASSPGTGGVILQPQHF

len: 15
v_gene: TRBV6-5
CDR3aa: CASSPGTGINQPQHF

len: 15
v_gene: TRBV6-4
CDR3aa: CASSEGLASYNEQFF

len: 15
v_gene: TRBV19
CDR3aa: CASSILRSRGSGYTF

len: 13
v_gene: TRBV30
CDR3aa: CAWSVYKNTEAFF

len: 15
v_gene: TRBV5-6
CDR3aa: CASSSMTGGWLEQYF

len: 14
v_gene: TRBV19
CDR3aa: CASSPGGAGRKDTF

len: 14
v_gene: TRBV2
CDR3aa: CASGRGTGNSPLHF

len: 14
v_gene: TRBV19
CDR3aa: CASSIGHPPYEQYF

len: 17
v_gene: TRBV28
CDR3aa: CASSLLGGAQVADGYTF

len: 15
v_gene: TRBV9
CDR3aa: CASSFSQTGNTEAFF

len: 13
v_gene: TRBV5-1
CDR3aa: CASSTSTGIEQYF

len: 14
v_gene: TRBV5-5
CDR3aa: CASSLGQGADTQYF

len: 16
v_gene: TRBV11-2
CDR3aa: CASSPDWDLLNYEQYF

len: 15
v_gene: TRBV3-1/TRBV3-2
CDR3aa: CASVSGGTSYNEQFF

len: 16
v_gene: TRBV15
CDR3aa: CATSRVFQRQGYGYTF

len: 11
v_gene: TRBV29-1
CDR3aa: CSVVYRSEAFF

len: 15
v_gene: TRBV7-2
CDR3aa: CASSCGLAGACTQYF

len: 11
v_gene: TRBV20-1
CDR3aa: CSARQGAEAFF

len: 12
v_gene: TRBV7-2
CDR3aa: CASSSDRTTAFF

len: 14
v_gene: TRBV30
CDR3aa: CAWSLGGLGEKLFF

len: 13
v_gene: TRBV7-3
CDR3aa: CASSLTVPSAQYF

len: 16
v_gene: TRBV14
CDR3aa: CASSQGLEAGSGTQYF

len: 15
v_gene: TRBV28
CDR3aa: CASSYPGQGANEQFF

len: 15
v_gene: TRBV5-1
CDR3aa: CASSLRQGSTGELFF

len: 12
v_gene: TRBV6-2/TRBV6-3
CDR3aa: CASSSRVYEQYF

len: 11
v_gene: TRBV20-1
CDR3aa: CSARQIYGYTF

len: 13
v_gene: TRBV12-3/TRBV12-4
CDR3aa: CASRGFLGQPQHF

len: 14
v_gene: TRBV11-2
CDR3aa: CASSPGLASDEQFF

len: 16
v_gene: TRBV4-2
CDR3aa: CASSPLETGHTGELFF

len: 14
v_gene: TRBV7-8
CDR3aa: CASTLEYSNQPQHF

len: 12
v_gene: TRBV1
CDR3aa: CTSSRGWTEAFF

len: 17
v_gene: TRBV5-1
CDR3aa: CASSTGLAGYGPDTQYF

len: 15
v_gene: TRBV28
CDR3aa: CASSFSTGLHEKLFF

len: 15
v_gene: TRBV6-5
CDR3aa: CASRPLGALNTEAFF

len: 13
v_gene: TRBV28
CDR3aa: CASSLLVNTEAFF

len: 15
v_gene: TRBV7-8
CDR3aa: CASKRAGGFPDTQYF

len: 16
v_gene: TRBV28
CDR3aa: CASRSQQGALDYEQYF

len: 8
v_gene: TRBV2
CDR3aa: CAKHGYTF

len: 16
v_gene: TRBV19
CDR3aa: CASSPEGTGEYNEQFF